The sequence of this T cell receptor beta chain was determined in a study of blood T cells in healthy people across ages. Germline-derived CDR1 and CDR2 are LNHDA and SQIVND (reference sequence). There are 16 residues in the CDR3. V lost 2 bases and J 4 bases, leaving 17 bases between the germline ends. The authors ran a second PCR of roughly 6 to 12 cycles using a sample-barcoded 5' primer and a J-beta primer mix. TCRdb reanalysed the 5' RACE reads using MiXCR and keeps one entry per CDR3 protein. This table has over 1,500,000 distinct CDR3 sequences, roughly two fifths appearing once. The gene calls are TRBV19 and TRBJ1-1; D is perhaps TRBD1 (5 bases). The source material was blood. This clonotype was obtained from a human donor in good health. This chain's CDR3 is CASSILAGSASTEAFF. Here the CDR3 DNA reads TGTGCCAGTAGTATATTGGCAGGGTCCGCCAGCACTGAAGCTTTCTTT.